Following are 24 T cell receptor beta chains from one sample sequenced in a study of T cell responses to AZD1222 COVID-19 vaccine. Libraries were prepared by immunoSEQ multiplex PCR; TCRdb keeps only in-frame clonotypes and omits some of them. The table has 100,000 to 150,000 clones, 88% seen once; the top ten hold approximately 18%. The sample consisted of peripheral blood, taken on day 0 of MenACWY control vaccination. These TCRs come from an adult in good health.

The chain combines TRBV5-1 with TRBJ2-1, with TRBD2 matching over 7 bases. The J segment lost 2 bases and the V segment lost 4 bases, leaving 6 bases of the junction unmatched. This CDR3 has 15 amino acids. The germline V gene has CDR1 SGHRS and CDR2 YFSETQ. The CDR3 spells CASSGESGAYNEQFF. In DNA form, the CDR3 reads TGCGCCAGCAGCGGGGAAAGCGGGGCCTACAATGAGCAGTTCTTC.

The genes are TRBV11-2 and TRBJ2-2, with D possibly TRBD2 on 5 matching bases. The germline V and J ends were trimmed by 10 bases and 7 bases, with 16 bases remaining between them. The germline CDR1 and CDR2 sequences are SGHAT and FQNNGV. This CDR3 is built from 13 residues. CDR3 DNA: TGTGCCACGGCCGGACGGGCGGGCGGGGAGCTGTTTTTT. As protein: CATAGRAGGELFF.

CDR3 sequence (DNA): TGCGCCAGCAGCCAAGAAAGCACGGACCAAGAGACCCAGTACTTC. It yields the protein CASSQESTDQETQYF. The rearrangement joins TRBV4-1 to TRBJ2-5; D is ambiguous. The germline V and J ends were trimmed by 0 bases and 0 bases, with 8 bases remaining between them. Germline V gives CDR1 MGHRA, CDR2 YSYEKL. The CDR3 is made up of 15 amino acids.

CDR3 DNA sequence: TGCGCCAGCAGTGAGCGGACGGACTATGGCTACACCTTC. Amino acids: CASSERTDYGYTF. This chain links TRBV10-1 with TRBJ1-2, with unresolved D. V was shortened by 2 bases and J by 3 bases, with 7 bases between the two germline ends. This CDR3 is 13 amino acids long. Looked up from germline, CDR1 is WNHNN and CDR2 is SYGVQD (reference sequence).

The chain is built from TRBV28 and TRBJ2-7; D not resolved. This CDR3 is built from 11 residues. V shed 6 bases and J shed 3 bases, with 6 bases lying between them. The germline gives CDR1 MDHEN, CDR2 SYDVKM. CDR3 nucleotide sequence: TGTGCCAGCAGCCACGGCTACGAGCAGTACTTC. Protein: CASSHGYEQYF.

The chain couples TRBV28 to TRBJ1-1; no firm D call. The length of the CDR3 is 12 residues. Germline V gives CDR1 MDHEN, CDR2 SYDVKM. V lost 5 bases to trimming and J lost 5 bases, with 9 bases between them. Here the CDR3 DNA reads TGTGCCAGCAGTCCATTGATGACTGAAGCTTTCTTT. Its translation is CASSPLMTEAFF.

The V and J genes are TRBV7-2 and TRBJ1-1, with 11 bases aligning to TRBD1. The CDR3 spans 16 residues. V was clipped by 3 bases and J by 5 bases; unmatched bases: 8. Germline CDR1 SGHTA, CDR2 FQGNSA. The CDR3 reads CASSLGTGGGRTEAFF. The CDR3 nucleotides are TGTGCCAGCAGCTTGGGGACAGGGGGTGGTAGGACTGAAGCTTTCTTT.

This chain links TRBV2 with TRBJ2-1, with D tentatively TRBD2 (6 bases). The CDR3 covers 14 residues. The V end was cut by 7 bases, the J end by 0 bases, with 10 bases between. The germline V gene has CDR1 SNHLY and CDR2 FYNNEI. The CDR3 DNA follows: TGTGCCAGCAACCGACTAGTCTCCTACAATGAGCAGTTCTTC. Translated: CASNRLVSYNEQFF.

This clone came up a few times. The chain links TRBV28 to TRBJ1-5; D might be TRBD1 (6 bases). The CDR3 consists of 15 residues. The V gene lost 7 bases and the J gene lost 3 bases, with 16 bases spanning the gap. Per the germline V gene, CDR1 is MDHEN and CDR2 is SYDVKM. The CDR3 protein is CASTFSGTHNQPQHF. CDR3 coding DNA: TGTGCCAGCACCTTCTCTGGGACACACAATCAGCCCCAGCATTTT. Using reference TRBV28 and TRBJ1-5 for the parts outside the CDR3, the full variable domain is DVKVTQSSRYLVKRTGEKVFLECVQDMDHENMFWYRQDPGLGLRLIYFSYDVKMKEKGDIPEGYSVSREKKERFSLILESASTNQTSMYLCASTFSGTHNQPQHFGDGTRLSIL.

The chain carries TRBV5-1 and TRBJ2-2, with 11 bases fitting TRBD2. CDR1 and CDR2 (germline): SGHRS, YFSETQ. The CDR3 runs to 17 residues. V shed 4 bases and J 1 base; nucleotides not matched to a gene: 6. The CDR3 is CASSRPGLAENTGELFF. The CDR3 DNA reads TGCGCCAGCAGCCGGCCGGGACTAGCGGAGAACACCGGGGAGCTGTTTTTT.

This chain uses TRBV3-1 (or the pseudogene TRBV3-2) with TRBJ1-6; 12 bases are a match to TRBD1. The CDR3 is made up of 16 amino acids. Germline V gene lookup returns CDR1 LGHDT and CDR2 YNNKEL (reference sequence). Trimming took 1 base from V and 10 from J; bases not matched to a gene: 5. CDR3 region: CASSQGGQGASSPLHF. CDR3 bases: TGTGCCAGCAGCCAAGGGGGACAGGGGGCTTCATCACCCCTCCACTTT.

The chain joins TRBV18 to TRBJ1-1, with D possibly TRBD1 on 5 matching bases. V was cut by 7 bases and J by 1 base, with 10 bases left in between. Germline V gene sequence: CDR1 KGHSH, CDR2 LQKENI. The CDR3 is 13 amino acids. The CDR3 DNA sequence: TGTGCCAGCTACGGGGGAGGGAACACTGAAGCTTTCTTT. It encodes CASYGGGNTEAFF.

CDR3 region: CASILGRKIAGPGSDEQYF. The DNA of the CDR3 is TGTGCCAGCATTCTAGGACGGAAGATAGCGGGTCCTGGGTCGGACGAGCAGTACTTC. This chain links TRBV6-7 with TRBJ2-7; 7 bases agree with TRBD2. TRBV6-7 is reported as an ORF; its role is uncertain. J gave up 5 bases and V 7 bases, and 26 bases lay outside the gene matches. CDR3 size: 19 residues.

J is TRBJ2-7 and V is TRBV7-3; D remains unclear. From germline, CDR1 is SGHTA and CDR2 FQGTGA. This CDR3 contains 13 residues. Deletions cut 2 bases from V and 6 bases from J, with 11 bases between. The CDR3 DNA reads TGTGCCAGCAGCTTAGAAAAGGGTGGCGAGCAGTACTTC. Amino acids: CASSLEKGGEQYF.

The rearrangement links TRBV6-5 to TRBJ2-7; 12 positions agree with TRBD2. With V trimmed by 2 bases and J by 2 bases, 4 bases remained unmatched. Germline V gene data show CDR1 as MNHEY and CDR2 as SVGAGI. The CDR3 covers 16 residues. The CDR3 loop reads CASSYLGLAGTYEQYF. CDR3 nucleotide sequence: TGTGCCAGCAGTTACCTCGGACTAGCGGGGACCTACGAGCAGTACTTC.

The V and J genes are TRBV28 and TRBJ1-1; 7 nucleotides align to TRBD1. The CDR3 has 15 residues. Germline CDR1 reads MDHEN; CDR2 reads SYDVKM. After removal of 2 bases from V and 4 bases from J, the junction contained 7 bases not matched to a gene. The CDR3: CASSLLGGMGTEAFF. CDR3 nucleotide sequence: TGTGCCAGCAGTTTACTAGGGGGCATGGGCACTGAAGCTTTCTTT. Variable domain in full (rest from reference TRBV28 and TRBJ1-1): DVKVTQSSRYLVKRTGEKVFLECVQDMDHENMFWYRQDPGLGLRLIYFSYDVKMKEKGDIPEGYSVSREKKERFSLILESASTNQTSMYLCASSLLGGMGTEAFFGQGTRLTVV.

This clone occurred once. The V and J genes are TRBV4-1 and TRBJ2-5, with TRBD1 identical over 8 bases. V gave up 3 bases and J gave up 5 bases; unmatched junction bases: 2. This CDR3 region has 13 residues. Germline V gene lookup returns CDR1 MGHRA and CDR2 YSYEKL. CDR3 sequence (DNA): TGCGCCAGCAGCCAGGACAGGGATGAGACCCAGTACTTC. It yields the protein CASSQDRDETQYF.

The chain is built from TRBV28 and TRBJ2-1; D is possibly TRBD1 (6 bases). Trimming stripped 7 bases from V and 2 bases from J, with 18 bases between. This CDR3 region has 16 residues. CDR1 is MDHEN, CDR2 SYDVKM, per germline. The CDR3 loop is CASTTEGHLPYNEQFF. In DNA, the CDR3 is TGTGCCAGCACCACCGAGGGACACCTTCCCTACAATGAGCAGTTCTTC.

V is TRBV18 and J is TRBJ2-2, with TRBD2 identical over 7 bases. V lost 6 bases and J lost 7; bases outside the gene matches: 11. CDR1 and CDR2 (germline): KGHSH, LQKENI. The CDR3 has 15 residues. This CDR3 reads CASSPTAGDGGELFF. CDR3 nucleotides: TGTGCCAGCTCCCCAACGGCGGGAGACGGCGGGGAGCTGTTTTTT. The whole variable domain, remainder taken from reference TRBV18 and TRBJ2-2, is NAGVMQNPRHLVRRRGQEARLRCSPMKGHSHVYWYRQLPEEGLKFMVYLQKENIIDESGMPKERFSAEFPKEGPSILRIQQVVRGDSAAYFCASSPTAGDGGELFFGEGSRLTVL.

The chain links TRBV6-5 to TRBJ1-1; D unclear. V lost 7 bases to trimming and J lost 9 bases, with 12 bases between them. The CDR3 is 11 residues long. Germline CDR1 MNHEY, CDR2 SVGAGI. The CDR3 sequence: CASTANFKAFF. The CDR3 nucleotides read TGTGCCAGCACAGCCAATTTTAAAGCTTTCTTT.

The V and J genes are TRBV5-6 and TRBJ1-4, with a weak D call TRBD1 (6 bases). The germline gives CDR1 SGHDT, CDR2 YYEEEE. The CDR3 runs 15 residues. Between the trimmed V and J ends, which lost 0 bases and 2 bases, there was a span of 8 bases. In DNA form, the CDR3 reads TGTGCCAGCAGCTTGGTAGGGGGGACTAATGAAAAACTGTTTTTT. It translates to CASSLVGGTNEKLFF.

The chain links TRBV5-6 to TRBJ2-7, with D possibly being TRBD1 (6 bases). V lost 3 bases, J lost 0 bases, and 16 bases lay in between. In germline, CDR1 is SGHDT, CDR2 YYEEEE. The CDR3 is made up of 16 amino acids. CDR3 loop: CASSWRGGQTSYEQYF. The DNA for the CDR3 is TGTGCCAGCAGCTGGCGTGGGGGCCAGACCTCCTACGAGCAGTACTTC.

The chain recombines TRBV6-5 with TRBJ2-7, with TRBD2 as a possible D gene (5 bases). Germline V CDR1 and CDR2: MNHEY, SVGAGI. The CDR3 runs to 13 residues. Trimming left V 3 bases short and J 3 bases short, with 9 bases between. As DNA, the CDR3 is TGTGCCAGCAGTTATAGCGAGAGCTACGAGCAGTACTTC. Amino acid sequence: CASSYSESYEQYF.

CDR3 sequence reads: CAWSILSHFYGYTF. CDR3 in DNA: TGTGCCTGGAGTATCTTGTCCCATTTCTATGGCTACACCTTC. This chain uses TRBV30 with TRBJ1-2; no clear D. Trimming cost V 2 bases and J 4 bases, with 14 bases left between them. CDR1 is GTSNPN and CDR2 is SVGIG in the germline V gene (reference sequence). The CDR3 is 14 residues long.